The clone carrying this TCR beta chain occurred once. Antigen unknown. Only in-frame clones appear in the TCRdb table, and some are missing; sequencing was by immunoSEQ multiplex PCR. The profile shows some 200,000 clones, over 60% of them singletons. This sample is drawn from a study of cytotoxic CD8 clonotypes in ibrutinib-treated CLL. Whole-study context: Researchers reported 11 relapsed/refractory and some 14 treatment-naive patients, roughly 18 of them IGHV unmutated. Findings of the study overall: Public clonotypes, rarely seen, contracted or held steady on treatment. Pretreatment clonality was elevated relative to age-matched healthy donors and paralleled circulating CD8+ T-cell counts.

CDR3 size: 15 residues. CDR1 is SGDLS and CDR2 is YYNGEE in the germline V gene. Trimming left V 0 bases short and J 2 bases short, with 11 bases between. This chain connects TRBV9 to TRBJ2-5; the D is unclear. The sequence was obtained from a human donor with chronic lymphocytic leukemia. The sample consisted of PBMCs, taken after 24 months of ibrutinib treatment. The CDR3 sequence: CASSVESYRQETQYF. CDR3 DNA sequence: TGTGCCAGCAGCGTAGAATCGTACAGACAAGAGACCCAGTACTTC.